The next 25 T cell receptor beta chains were all read from a single sample in a study of persistence of HIV-infected CD4 T cells. Their antigen targets remain unknown. Sequencing used immunoSEQ version 4 in survey mode. Some clones are missing from TCRdb's copy, which holds only in-frame ones; the method was immunoSEQ multiplex PCR. The sample has about 15,000 clones, around 68% seen once. The stimulus was lysate of CMV-infected fibroblasts, about 11 ug/mL. Sorting selected CD4+ T cells upregulating both CD40 ligand and CD69. The sample was CD4+ T cells sorted from PBMCs after approximately 20-hour stimulation, taken from a patient who received antiretroviral therapy. The origin of the receptors is an adult man with HIV who was CMV-seropositive.

This rearrangement joins TRBV25-1 to TRBJ2-3; D may be TRBD1 (5 bases). CDR3 size: 15 residues. With 2 bases removed from V and 3 bases from J, the gap between germline ends came to 12 bases. Germline assignment: CDR1 MGHDK and CDR2 SYGVNS. In DNA form, the CDR3 reads TGTGCCAGCAGTGAAGGCTCAGGGTGGACAGATACGCAGTATTTT. Protein sequence: CASSEGSGWTDTQYF.

The V gene is TRBV29-1, the J gene TRBJ1-1; D remains ambiguous. V was trimmed by 4 bases and J by 6 bases, leaving 9 bases between them. The germline CDR1 and CDR2 sequences are SQVTM and ANQGSEA. The CDR3 extends over 11 amino acids. CDR3 region: CSVAGNSEAFF. CDR3 sequence (DNA): TGCAGCGTTGCGGGTAATTCTGAAGCTTTCTTT.

The chain joins TRBV27 to TRBJ1-6; tentatively, D is TRBD1 (6 bases). V was shortened by 3 bases and J by 9 bases, with 18 bases between the two germline ends. The V gene's germline CDR1 is MNHEY and CDR2 SMNVEV (reference sequence). The length of the CDR3 is 16 residues. In DNA, the CDR3 is TGTGCCAGCAGTTTTTCCGGCGTGGGGGCAGGTTCACCCCTCCACTTT. Translated, it gives CASSFSGVGAGSPLHF.

V and J are TRBV4-1 and TRBJ2-3; tentative D call: TRBD2 (6 bases). V was cut by 2 bases and J by 4 bases, with 16 bases left in between. Per the germline V gene, CDR1 is MGHRA and CDR2 is YSYEKL. This CDR3 contains 16 residues. The DNA of the CDR3 is TGCGCCAGCAGCCAACCACGACTAGTGAGGGCAGATACGCAGTATTTT. Encoded protein: CASSQPRLVRADTQYF.

This clone was seen a single time. The rearrangement joins TRBV29-1 to TRBJ1-2, with TRBD1 as a possible D gene (6 bases). CDR1 SQVTM and CDR2 ANQGSEA come from the germline V gene. The CDR3 is 11 residues long. V was trimmed by 6 bases and J by 2 bases, leaving 7 bases between them. CDR3 residues: CSVQGNYGYTF. As DNA, the CDR3 is TGCAGCGTACAGGGCAACTATGGCTACACCTTC.

The V gene is TRBV7-3, the J gene TRBJ2-3; D is perhaps TRBD2 (6 bases). The CDR3 length is 17 residues. Germline CDR1 is SGHTA and CDR2 is FQGTGA. The V and J ends lost 2 bases and 1 base respectively, with 16 bases between them. The CDR3 DNA reads TGTGCCAGCAGCTTATCGGGACTTCGCACGGGCACAGATACGCAGTATTTT. It translates to CASSLSGLRTGTDTQYF.

This chain uses TRBV27 with TRBJ2-2, with TRBD2 as a possible D gene (5 bases). CDR1 and CDR2 (germline): MNHEY, SMNVEV (reference sequence). The CDR3 runs to 15 residues. The germline V and J ends were trimmed by 4 bases and 4 bases, with 13 bases remaining between them. The CDR3 nucleotides are TGTGCCAGCAGTTCCGCCGGGGTCGGCACCGGGGAGCTGTTTTTT. Translated, it gives CASSSAGVGTGELFF.

This clone appeared a few times. Other nucleotide sequences from this sample produce the same CDR3. The J gene is TRBJ1-5, the V gene TRBV5-1, with D unclear. This CDR3 is built from 14 residues. The V gene's germline CDR1 is SGHRS and CDR2 YFSETQ. The ends were cut back, 2 bases at V and 3 bases at J, with 9 bases in the middle. The CDR3 protein is CASSLTGSNQPQHF. The CDR3 nucleotides read TGCGCCAGCAGCTTAACCGGGTCCAATCAGCCCCAGCATTTT.

The chain recombines TRBV3-1 (or the pseudogene TRBV3-2) with TRBJ1-6; the D is unclear. The CDR3 contains 15 residues. Trimming left V 1 base short and J 6 bases short, with 10 bases between. Per germline, CDR1 LGHDT and CDR2 YNNKEL (reference sequence). The CDR3 sequence is CASSQGGSVNSPLHF. The CDR3 DNA is TGTGCCAGCAGCCAAGGCGGGTCCGTTAATTCACCCCTCCACTTT.

This clone has just one count. The gene calls are TRBV11-2 and TRBJ1-2; possible D gene TRBD1, 6 bases. The CDR3 loop spans 15 amino acids. V lost 1 base and J 8 bases, leaving 17 bases between the germline ends. Germline V gene data show CDR1 as SGHAT and CDR2 as FQNNGV. This CDR3 reads CASSLASLLRGGYTF. The CDR3 DNA reads TGTGCCAGCAGCTTAGCTTCTCTGCTCAGGGGAGGCTACACCTTC.

The gene calls are TRBV11-3 and TRBJ2-1; 12 positions agree with TRBD2. This CDR3 comprises 15 residues. CDR1 and CDR2 (germline): SGHNT, YENEEA. V trimming: 1 base; J trimming: 9 bases; junction bases outside the gene matches: 4. The CDR3 spells CASSLGTSGGIEQFF. The CDR3 region has the DNA TGTGCCAGCAGCTTAGGAACTAGCGGGGGGATTGAGCAGTTCTTC.

This clone was counted between two and nine times. The chain couples TRBV5-1 to TRBJ1-4; D gene ambiguous. Germline V gene data show CDR1 as SGHRS and CDR2 as YFSETQ. V gave up 0 bases and J gave up 0 bases, with 9 bases separating them. The CDR3 extends over 16 amino acids. This chain's CDR3 is CASSLEGAATNEKLFF. CDR3 DNA: TGCGCCAGCAGCTTGGAGGGAGCGGCAACTAATGAAAAACTGTTTTTT.

In its sample, this clone was seen a few times. The rearrangement joins TRBV2 to TRBJ2-2; D could derive from TRBD1 or TRBD2 (5 bases each). The V gene lost 7 bases and the J gene lost 6 bases, with 15 bases spanning the gap. Germline V gene data show CDR1 as SNHLY and CDR2 as FYNNEI. The length of the CDR3 is 14 residues. The CDR3 region has the DNA TGTGCCAGCAAACGGGACCTTGGGGCCGGGGAGCTGTTTTTT. Translating gives CASKRDLGAGELFF.

This clone is medium-sized by share. This rearrangement joins TRBV5-1 to TRBJ2-1, with D tentatively TRBD1 or TRBD2 (6 bases each). Germline CDR1 SGHRS, CDR2 YFSETQ. V was pared by 4 bases and J by 9 bases, with 20 bases between. The CDR3 loop spans 15 amino acids. The CDR3 DNA reads as TGCGCCAGCAGCGCCATTGTCGGGGGCACAATTGAGCAGTTCTTC. Its translation is CASSAIVGGTIEQFF.

This chain links TRBV3-1 (or the pseudogene TRBV3-2) with TRBJ2-2; D is perhaps TRBD2 (6 bases). The CDR3 runs to 16 residues. Germline CDR1 and CDR2: LGHDT and YNNKEL (reference sequence). Trimming shortened V by 4 bases and J by 0 bases, and 12 bases separated the two germline ends. The CDR3 region is CASSPSLATNTGELFF. The CDR3 region has the DNA TGTGCCAGCAGCCCATCTCTAGCGACGAACACCGGGGAGCTGTTTTTT.

The rearrangement joins TRBV5-1 to TRBJ2-1, with D uncertain. V lost 0 bases to trimming and J lost 5 bases, with 12 bases between them. CDR1 is SGHRS and CDR2 is YFSETQ in the germline V gene. This CDR3 contains 15 residues. The CDR3 coding sequence is TGCGCCAGCAGCTTGGGACTCTCCTCTGACAATGAGCAGTTCTTC. Protein: CASSLGLSSDNEQFF. Combining the CDR3 with reference TRBV5-1 and TRBJ2-1 gives the whole variable domain KAGVTQTPRYLIKTRGQQVTLSCSPISGHRSVSWYQQTPGQGLQFLFEYFSETQRNKGNFPGRFSGRQFSNSRSEMNVSTLELGDSALYLCASSLGLSSDNEQFFGPGTRLTVL.

The chain combines TRBV2 with TRBJ1-6, with 9 bases aligning to TRBD1. The CDR3 consists of 18 residues. From germline, CDR1 is SNHLY and CDR2 FYNNEI. J lost 5 bases, V lost 7 bases, and 15 bases had no gene match. DNA of the CDR3: TGTGCCAGCATTAGGGACAGGGTCCCCGTGGACAATAATTCACCCCTCCACTTT. It translates to CASIRDRVPVDNNSPLHF.

With respect to this clone: Other nucleotide sequences from this sample produce the same CDR3. V and J are TRBV12-3 or TRBV12-4 and TRBJ1-2; D is unclear. The length of the CDR3 is 12 residues. Trimming took 3 bases from V and 5 from J, leaving 7 bases between them. The CDR3 DNA follows: TGTGCCAGCAGTTTTCAGTCATATGGCTACACCTTC. The encoded protein is CASSFQSYGYTF.

This clone occurred a few times. DNA for the CDR3: TGTGCCAGTAGTATAGATCTCGGAGGGTTTGGGTACAATGAGCAGTTCTTC. It yields the protein CASSIDLGGFGYNEQFF. This sequence joins TRBV19 and TRBJ2-1; D is possibly TRBD2 (6 bases). V was clipped by 0 bases and J by 4 bases, with 16 bases between them. Germline V CDR1 and CDR2: LNHDA, SQIVND (reference sequence). The CDR3 consists of 17 residues.

The chain has TRBV6-4 and TRBJ2-3; D not resolved. The germline V and J ends were trimmed by 3 bases and 4 bases, with 11 bases remaining between them. This CDR3 region has 14 residues. Germline CDR1 is MRHNA and CDR2 is SNTAGT. The CDR3 sequence: CASSEKGFSDTQYF. The CDR3 nucleotides are TGTGCCAGCAGTGAAAAGGGTTTTTCAGATACGCAGTATTTT.

V gene TRBV7-3 combines with J gene TRBJ2-2, with 7 bases matching TRBD2. The length of the CDR3 is 12 residues. Germline V lookup: CDR1 SGHTA, CDR2 FQGTGA. Trimming at V came to 6 bases and at J to 7 bases, leaving 2 bases not matched to a gene. As DNA, the CDR3 is TGTGCCAGCAGTAGGGAGGGCGGGGAGCTGTTTTTT. This sequence encodes CASSREGGELFF.

The V call is TRBV4-1, the J call TRBJ2-7, with D unclear. There are 17 residues in the CDR3. Germline lookup yields CDR1 MGHRA and CDR2 YSYEKL. Trimming pared 1 base from V and 4 bases from J, leaving 20 bases between. The CDR3 protein is CASSQVSRSTPPYEQYF. Written as DNA, the CDR3 is TGCGCCAGCAGCCAAGTTTCACGCTCGACGCCCCCTTACGAGCAGTACTTC.

The J gene is TRBJ2-7, the V gene TRBV5-1, with 9 bases that match TRBD1. The CDR3 has 15 residues. Germline V gives CDR1 SGHRS, CDR2 YFSETQ. With 2 bases clipped from V and 4 bases from J, the junction kept 7 bases outside the gene matches. The CDR3, as DNA: TGCGCCAGCAGCTTTCGAGACAGGGGGTTGTACGAGCAGTACTTC. Translating it yields CASSFRDRGLYEQYF.

This rearrangement joins TRBV19 to TRBJ2-7; 10 nucleotides align to TRBD2. CDR3 length: 13 residues. Trimming at V came to 6 bases and at J to 2 bases, leaving 1 base not matched to a gene. The germline V gene encodes CDR1 LNHDA and CDR2 SQIVND (reference sequence). CDR3 residues: CASSSGGAYEQYF. In nucleotides, the CDR3 is TGTGCCAGTAGCAGCGGGGGGGCCTACGAGCAGTACTTC. Looking up the rest from reference TRBV19 and TRBJ2-7 gives the full variable domain: DGGITQSPKYLFRKEGQNVTLSCEQNLNHDAMYWYRQDPGQGLRLIYYSQIVNDFQKGDIAEGYSVSREKKESFPLTVTSAQKNPTAFYLCASSSGGAYEQYFGPGTRLTVT.

V usage is TRBV7-9 and J usage is TRBJ2-1; D unclear. In germline, CDR1 is SEHNR, CDR2 FQNEAQ (reference sequence). Trimming took 8 bases from V and 8 from J, leaving 19 bases between them. The CDR3 spans 14 residues. The CDR3 sequence: CASSSWNLGYEQFF. The CDR3 nucleotides are TGTGCCAGCTCCTCATGGAATTTAGGCTATGAGCAGTTCTTC.